This TCR beta chain derives from a study of cytomegalovirus exposure and HLA in healthy donors. Study overall: There were under 140 million unique TCR beta sequences, drawn from some 180 million T cells, in an earlier analysis.

The study's findings and limits: Upon later analysis, TCR association rates were observed to vary by HLA locus, being highest for DRB1 and lowest for HLA-C. Later genetic work tied a missense DCLRE1C variant to beta-chain V and J trimming. There were 150 to 200 TCR beta chains listed as cytomegalovirus-associated.

This clone was observed a handful of times. Antigen specificity is unknown. Germline V gives CDR1 SGHTA, CDR2 FQGTGA. V shed 5 bases and J 2 bases; nucleotides not matched to a gene: 10. The CDR3 extends over 16 amino acids. The PCR had 60 Vbeta and 13 Jbeta primers. Produced via immunoSEQ multiplex PCR; TCRdb's table is partial and in-frame only. This table has approximately 160,000 clones, around 86% appearing once. The sample consisted of PBMCs. The chain joins TRBV7-3 to TRBJ2-3; 7 bases align to TRBD2. The sequence was obtained from a human donor in good health. The CDR3 DNA reads as TGTGCCAGCAGCCTTTCCCCGGGGGGAAACACAGATACGCAGTATTTT. It yields the protein CASSLSPGGNTDTQYF.